This TCR beta chain was captured in a study of T cell repertoires in cytomegalovirus infection. Study overall: Carrying CMV and the relevant HLA type showed in public TCR beta signatures.

The sample holds a few counts of this clonotype. Its cognate antigen is unknown. Between the trimmed V and J ends, which lost 5 bases and 8 bases, there was a span of 18 bases. Germline CDR1 and CDR2: MNHEY and SMNVEV (reference sequence). This CDR3 spans 15 amino acids. Whole-study results and caveats: Ex vivo, HLA-C-restricted CMV-specific TCR beta clonotypes prevailed over the rest of the response.

MiXCR was run by TCRdb on the reads, yielding one entry per CDR3 protein. This sample has 50,000 to 65,000 distinct CDR3 sequences, with over 15% found just once. The chain has TRBV27 and TRBJ2-2; D remains ambiguous. The clonotype originates from a human donor in good health (CMV status not recorded). Some clones in this sample may be carry-over from other donors' samples. The sample consisted of CD8+ T cells from cultured PBMCs, taken from culture after CMV antigen stimulation. CDR3 in amino acids: CASSPVRTVDGELFF. The DNA for the CDR3 is TGTGCCAGCAGTCCCGTCCGCACAGTAGATGGGGAGCTGTTTTTT.